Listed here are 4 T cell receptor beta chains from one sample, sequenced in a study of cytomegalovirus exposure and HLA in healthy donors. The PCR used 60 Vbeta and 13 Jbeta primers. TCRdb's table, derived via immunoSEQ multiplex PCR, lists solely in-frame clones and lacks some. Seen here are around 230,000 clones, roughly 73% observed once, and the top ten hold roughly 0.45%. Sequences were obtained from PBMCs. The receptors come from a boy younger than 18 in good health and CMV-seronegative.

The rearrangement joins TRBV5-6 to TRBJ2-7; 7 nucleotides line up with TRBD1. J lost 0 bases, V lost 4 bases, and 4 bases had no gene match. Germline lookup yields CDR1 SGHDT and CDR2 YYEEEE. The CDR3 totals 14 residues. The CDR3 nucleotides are TGTGCCAGCAGCCGACAGGGAAGCTCCTACGAGCAGTACTTC. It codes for CASSRQGSSYEQYF.

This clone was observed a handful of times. The CDR3 region is CASSQTTGMNTEAFF. CDR3 in DNA: TGCGCCAGCAGCCAGACGACGGGGATGAACACTGAAGCTTTCTTT. The chain employs TRBV4-1 and TRBJ1-1; D is uncertain. This CDR3 comprises 15 residues. Looked up from germline, CDR1 is MGHRA and CDR2 is YSYEKL. The V end was cut by 3 bases, the J end by 0 bases, with 11 bases between.

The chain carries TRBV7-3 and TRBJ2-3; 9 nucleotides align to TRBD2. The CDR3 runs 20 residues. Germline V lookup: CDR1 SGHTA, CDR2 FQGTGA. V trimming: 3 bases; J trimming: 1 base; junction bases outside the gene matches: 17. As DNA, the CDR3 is TGTGCCAGCAGCTTCAAACATACGGGACTAGCTGGATTCCGCACAGATACGCAGTATTTT. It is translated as CASSFKHTGLAGFRTDTQYF. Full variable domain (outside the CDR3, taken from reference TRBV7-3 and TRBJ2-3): GAGVSQTPSNKVTEKGKYVELRCDPISGHTALYWYRQSLGQGPEFLIYFQGTGAADDSGLPNDRFFAVRPEGSVSTLKIQRTERGDSAVYLCASSFKHTGLAGFRTDTQYFGPGTRLTVL.

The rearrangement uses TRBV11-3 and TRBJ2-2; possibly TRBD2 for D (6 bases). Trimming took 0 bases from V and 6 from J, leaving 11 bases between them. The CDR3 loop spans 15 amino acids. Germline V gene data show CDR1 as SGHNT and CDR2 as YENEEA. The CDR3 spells CASSLDRGMAGELFF. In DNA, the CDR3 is TGTGCCAGCAGCTTAGATCGCGGGATGGCCGGGGAGCTGTTTTTT. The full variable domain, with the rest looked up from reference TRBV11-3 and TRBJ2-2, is EAGVVQSPRYKIIEKKQPVAFWCNPISGHNTLYWYLQNLGQGPELLIRYENEEAVDDSQLPKDRFSAERLKGVDSTLKIQPAELGDSAVYLCASSLDRGMAGELFFGEGSRLTVL.